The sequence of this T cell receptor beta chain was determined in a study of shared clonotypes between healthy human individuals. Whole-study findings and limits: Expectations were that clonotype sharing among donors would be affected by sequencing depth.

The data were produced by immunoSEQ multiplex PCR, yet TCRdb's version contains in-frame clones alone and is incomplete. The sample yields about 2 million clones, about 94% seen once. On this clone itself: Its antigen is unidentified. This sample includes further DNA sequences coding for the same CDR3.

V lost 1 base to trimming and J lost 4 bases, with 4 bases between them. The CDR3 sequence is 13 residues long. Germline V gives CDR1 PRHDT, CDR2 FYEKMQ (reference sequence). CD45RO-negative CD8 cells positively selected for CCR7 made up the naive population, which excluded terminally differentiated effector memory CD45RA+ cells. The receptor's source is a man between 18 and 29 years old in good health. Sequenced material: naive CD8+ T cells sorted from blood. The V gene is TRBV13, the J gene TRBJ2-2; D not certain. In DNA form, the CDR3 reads TGTGCCAGCAGCTTAGAAGGCACCGGGGAGCTGTTTTTT. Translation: CASSLEGTGELFF.